The 19 T cell receptor beta chains presented below share a single source sample, sequenced in a study of shared clonotypes between healthy human individuals. TCRdb's copy holds only in-frame clones and misses some; the assay was immunoSEQ multiplex PCR. This sample has roughly 1.5 million clones, with approximately 98% found just once. The sequenced sample was naive CD4+ T cells sorted from blood. Subset of the sample: CD45RA+ positively selected. These receptors came from a man aged 30 to 39 in good health.

About this clone: The same CDR3 is also encoded by other DNA sequences in this sample. The rearrangement joins TRBV9 to TRBJ2-7, with TRBD1 identical over 7 bases. This CDR3 contains 14 residues. CDR1 SGDLS and CDR2 YYNGEE come from the germline V gene. V lost 4 bases, J lost 2 bases, and 6 bases stayed unmatched. CDR3 loop: CASSLGTVPYEQYF. CDR3 nucleotides: TGTGCCAGCAGCCTCGGGACAGTACCCTACGAGCAGTACTTC.

The chain has TRBV14 and TRBJ2-1, with TRBD2 identical over 9 bases. With V trimmed by 0 bases and J by 0 bases, 12 bases remained unmatched. This CDR3 has 20 amino acids. Per the germline V gene, CDR1 is SGHDN and CDR2 is FVKESK. The DNA of the CDR3 is TGTGCCAGCAGCCAAGATTTTGCGGGGCTAGCGGGGCGCTCCTACAATGAGCAGTTCTTC. Its protein product is CASSQDFAGLAGRSYNEQFF.

This chain links TRBV7-9 with TRBJ1-1, with D unresolved. The ends were cut back, 7 bases at V and 1 base at J, with 16 bases in the middle. Germline CDR1 reads SEHNR; CDR2 reads FQNEAQ (reference sequence). There are 15 residues in the CDR3. CDR3 loop: CASTPWAGRNTEAFF. CDR3 nucleotides: TGTGCCAGCACCCCCTGGGCGGGGAGGAACACTGAAGCTTTCTTT.

Of note for this clone: Additional DNA sequences in this sample encode the identical CDR3. V usage is TRBV19 and J usage is TRBJ2-7; the D gene is possibly TRBD2 (6 bases). Trimming removed 3 bases from V and 0 bases from J, with 9 bases in between. Germline assignment: CDR1 LNHDA and CDR2 SQIVND (reference sequence). The CDR3 runs to 14 residues. The CDR3 here is CASSIPGLSYEQYF. CDR3 nucleotides: TGTGCCAGTAGTATCCCGGGACTCTCCTACGAGCAGTACTTC.

Details on this clone: Other DNA sequences in this specimen translate into the identical CDR3. The chain is built from TRBV18 and TRBJ2-3; no firm D call. Germline lookup yields CDR1 KGHSH and CDR2 LQKENI. Between the trimmed V and J ends, which lost 1 base and 0 bases, there was a span of 8 bases. The CDR3 extends over 15 amino acids. This CDR3 is CASSPLPSSTDTQYF. CDR3 DNA sequence: TGTGCCAGCTCACCACTCCCCTCTAGCACAGATACGCAGTATTTT.

V usage is TRBV6-5 and J usage is TRBJ2-1; possibly TRBD2 for D (6 bases). CDR1 and CDR2 from the germline V gene are MNHEY and SVGAGI. This CDR3 region has 16 residues. V lost 4 bases and J lost 4, with 17 bases in between. CDR3 residues: CASSSTPGLYYNEQFF. CDR3 in DNA: TGTGCCAGCAGTTCCACTCCGGGACTCTATTACAATGAGCAGTTCTTC.

The chain couples TRBV2 to TRBJ1-1, with D perhaps TRBD1 (6 bases). The germline V and J ends were trimmed by 5 bases and 1 base, with 14 bases remaining between them. This CDR3 is 15 amino acids long. Per germline, CDR1 SNHLY and CDR2 FYNNEI. This CDR3 is CASSHNRAPNTEAFF. The CDR3 region has the DNA TGTGCCAGCAGTCACAACAGGGCGCCGAACACTGAAGCTTTCTTT.

In DNA form, the CDR3 reads TGTGCCAGTAGTAGAGGAGGGACAGGGGGCAATCAGCCCCAGCATTTT. The encoded protein is CASSRGGTGGNQPQHF. This rearrangement joins TRBV19 to TRBJ1-5, with TRBD1 identical over 10 bases. Looked up from germline, CDR1 is LNHDA and CDR2 is SQIVND (reference sequence). The ends lost 4 bases at V and 2 bases at J; junction bases unmatched: 5. The CDR3 sequence is 16 residues long.

The rearrangement joins TRBV28 to TRBJ2-7; D unresolved. Trimming removed 1 base at V and 7 bases at J, with 14 bases between. The CDR3 loop spans 14 amino acids. CDR1 MDHEN and CDR2 SYDVKM come from the germline V gene. For the CDR3, the DNA is TGTGCCAGCAGTTTATACCGAAGAATCTTTGAGCAGTACTTC. This sequence encodes CASSLYRRIFEQYF.

CDR3 sequence: CASRPTGRETQYF. For the CDR3, the DNA is TGTGCCAGCAGACCAACAGGGAGGGAGACCCAGTACTTC. The rearrangement joins TRBV27 to TRBJ2-5; D may match TRBD1 or TRBD2 (6 bases each). Germline CDR1 is MNHEY and CDR2 is SMNVEV (reference sequence). Deletions cut 6 bases from V and 5 bases from J, with 13 bases between. This CDR3 comprises 13 residues.

This clone was observed once. V is TRBV9 and J is TRBJ2-3; possible D gene TRBD2, 6 bases. Deletions cut 0 bases from V and 2 bases from J, with 13 bases between. Per germline, CDR1 SGDLS and CDR2 YYNGEE. The CDR3 extends over 16 amino acids. For the CDR3, the DNA is TGTGCCAGCAGCGTAGACGGGGGATCCCCCACAGATACGCAGTATTTT. As protein: CASSVDGGSPTDTQYF.

V usage is TRBV28 and J usage is TRBJ2-6; D not certain. This CDR3 spans 19 amino acids. Germline V gene data show CDR1 as MDHEN and CDR2 as SYDVKM. V shed 6 bases and J shed 0 bases, with 21 bases lying between them. The CDR3, as DNA: TGTGCCAGCAGCCTGTGGGCAGGCGGTAGGAGCTCTGGGGCCAACGTCCTGACTTTC. Translation gives CASSLWAGGRSSGANVLTF.

The chain has TRBV4-1 and TRBJ2-7; 10 nucleotides align to TRBD2. Per germline, CDR1 MGHRA and CDR2 YSYEKL. J lost 3 bases, V lost 1 base, and 3 bases had no gene match. The CDR3 spans 15 residues. The CDR3 nucleotides are TGCGCCAGCAGCCAAGCTAGCGGGGGACGCTACGAGCAGTACTTC. This gives the protein CASSQASGGRYEQYF.

The chain combines TRBV6-4 with TRBJ1-2, with 9 bases that match TRBD1. The trim removed 6 bases at V and 8 bases at J, leaving 7 bases unmatched. The CDR3 length is 13 residues. The germline V gene encodes CDR1 MRHNA and CDR2 SNTAGT. CDR3: CASRPGTGKGYTF. CDR3 sequence (DNA): TGTGCCAGCAGGCCCGGGACAGGGAAGGGCTACACCTTC.

The chain employs TRBV9 and TRBJ2-1, with 8 bases fitting TRBD2. Germline lookup yields CDR1 SGDLS and CDR2 YYNGEE. The CDR3 has 15 amino acids. Trimming removed 4 bases from V and 2 bases from J; junction bases left unmatched: 5. The CDR3 loop reads CASSKPGLAYNEQFF. Written as DNA, the CDR3 is TGTGCCAGCAGCAAACCGGGACTAGCCTACAATGAGCAGTTCTTC.

The chain is built from TRBV5-4 and TRBJ1-4; TRBD1 matches at 9 bases. J was trimmed by 8 bases and V by 4 bases; bases with no gene match: 15. Germline CDR1 SGHNT, CDR2 YYREEE (reference sequence). There are 17 residues in the CDR3. In DNA, the CDR3 is TGTGCCAGCAGCCCAGTCCCGGGACAGGGAGGGAACGAAAAACTGTTTTTT. Translation: CASSPVPGQGGNEKLFF.

CDR3 DNA: TGCGCCAGCCGAGACAGGGACGGACACTACGAGCAGTACTTC. It yields the protein CASRDRDGHYEQYF. The chain recombines TRBV10-2 with TRBJ2-7; TRBD1 aligns across 7 bases. Germline-derived CDR1 and CDR2 are WSHSY and SAAADI. The CDR3 sequence is 14 residues long. J lost 3 bases, V lost 8 bases, and 10 bases had no gene match.

The chain recombines TRBV5-4 with TRBJ2-3, with 9 bases matching TRBD1. V was clipped by 2 bases and J by 4 bases; unmatched bases: 5. This CDR3 has 15 amino acids. The germline gives CDR1 SGHNT, CDR2 YYREEE (reference sequence). DNA of the CDR3: TGTGCCAGCAGCTTCGGACAGGGGAGGGCAGATACGCAGTATTTT. This translates into CASSFGQGRADTQYF.

This chain links TRBV5-1 with TRBJ1-4; D remains unclear. Germline V gene lookup returns CDR1 SGHRS and CDR2 YFSETQ. The CDR3 has 16 residues. Between the trimmed V and J ends, which lost 4 bases and 11 bases, there was a span of 24 bases. CDR3 sequence reads: CASSADGRSPEVKLFF. DNA of the CDR3: TGCGCCAGCAGCGCGGACGGACGGAGCCCTGAGGTTAAACTGTTTTTT.